Following are 13 T cell receptor beta chains from one sample sequenced in a study of T-cell memory formation after mild COVID-19. TCRdb processed the 5' RACE reads anew with MiXCR; each CDR3 protein has one entry. The sample records 470,000 or so distinct CDR3 sequences, roughly 18% being singletons. Sequenced: PBMCs or a T cell subset sorted from them (not recorded which). The receptor source for this set is an adult woman who had mild COVID-19 (a few samples of this study predate the infection). Cell type and time point are not known.

This clonotype was picked up a small number of times. The chain employs TRBV5-1 and TRBJ2-7; 11 nucleotides align to TRBD1. V trimming: 4 bases; J trimming: 0 bases; junction bases outside the gene matches: 6. This CDR3 is 16 amino acids long. Germline-derived CDR1 and CDR2 are SGHRS and YFSETQ. In DNA, the CDR3 is TGCGCCAGCAGCATCCGGACAGGGGGCTCCTCCTACGAGCAGTACTTC. It translates to CASSIRTGGSSYEQYF.

This clonotype appeared a few times. This chain connects TRBV7-9 to TRBJ2-1; D unresolved. CDR3 size: 11 residues. Trimming cost V 2 bases and J 9 bases, with 5 bases left between them. Germline lookup yields CDR1 SEHNR and CDR2 FQNEAQ (reference sequence). The CDR3 loop reads CASSLMGEQFF. CDR3 in DNA: TGTGCCAGCAGCTTAATGGGTGAGCAGTTCTTC. Complete variable domain (other parts from reference TRBV7-9 and TRBJ2-1): DTGVSQNPRHKITKRGQNVTFRCDPISEHNRLYWYRQTLGQGPEFLTYFQNEAQLEKSRLLSDRFSAERPKGSFSTLEIQRTEQGDSAMYLCASSLMGEQFFGPGTRLTVL.

This clonotype was counted only a few times. The chain uses TRBV11-1 and TRBJ2-5, with 7 nucleotides matching TRBD2. Looked up from germline, CDR1 is SGHAT and CDR2 is FQDESV (reference sequence). There are 15 residues in the CDR3. The junction had 8 bases not matched to a gene; V was cut back by 2 bases and J by 5 bases. This chain's CDR3 is CASSLLSWREETQYF. The CDR3 DNA sequence: TGTGCCAGCAGCTTATTAAGTTGGCGGGAGGAGACCCAGTACTTC.

This clonotype turned up a few times. The CDR3 sequence: CATRSSIGELFF. The CDR3 bases are TGTGCCACCAGGTCTAGTATCGGGGAGCTGTTTTTT. The chain has TRBV24-1 and TRBJ2-2; D is unclear. Germline V gene data show CDR1 as KGHDR and CDR2 as SFDVKD. The CDR3 has 12 amino acids. V shed 7 bases and J shed 7 bases, with 9 bases lying between them.

This sequence joins TRBV7-3 and TRBJ2-1; 9 positions agree with TRBD2. V lost 5 bases, J lost 3 bases, and 14 bases stayed unmatched. Germline CDR1 reads SGHTA; CDR2 reads FQGTGA. The CDR3 sequence is 18 residues long. CDR3 amino acids: CASSPYPRTSDNYNEQFF. For the CDR3, the DNA is TGTGCCAGCAGCCCATACCCCCGGACTAGCGATAACTACAATGAGCAGTTCTTC.

The chain links TRBV3-1 to TRBJ1-1; 8 nucleotides align to TRBD1. The CDR3 has 14 amino acids. CDR1 and CDR2 from the germline V gene are LGHDT and YNNKEL (reference sequence). Losses at the gene ends were 6 bases for V and 5 bases for J; bases not matched to a gene: 8. The CDR3 loop is CASRPRTGITEAFF. The DNA for the CDR3 is TGTGCCAGCAGACCCAGGACAGGGATAACTGAAGCTTTCTTT.

This clonotype has only a few counts. The chain links TRBV6-2 or TRBV6-3 to TRBJ1-5; 7 nucleotides match TRBD1. Trimming at V came to 2 bases and at J to 4 bases, leaving 11 bases not matched to a gene. Germline V gene lookup returns CDR1 MNHEY and CDR2 SVGEGT. This CDR3 spans 17 amino acids. Here the CDR3 reads CASSYEMSTGRNQPQHF. CDR3 coding DNA: TGTGCCAGCAGTTACGAGATGTCGACAGGGCGGAATCAGCCCCAGCATTTT.

In this sample, this clonotype turned up a few times. This chain links TRBV7-2 with TRBJ1-2; D not resolved. Germline V lookup: CDR1 SGHTA, CDR2 FQGNSA. This CDR3 comprises 12 residues. Trimming took 0 bases from V and 6 from J, leaving 5 bases between them. CDR3 region: CASSLATHGYTF. CDR3 sequence (DNA): TGTGCCAGCAGCTTAGCCACCCATGGCTACACCTTC.

In its sample, this clonotype was seen a few times. The gene calls are TRBV18 and TRBJ1-5, with 9 bases lining up with TRBD1. The CDR3 has 14 amino acids. Germline V gene data show CDR1 as KGHSH and CDR2 as LQKENI. Germline trimming cut 3 bases from V and 7 bases from J; bases unmatched to any gene: 4. The CDR3 region has the DNA TGTGCCAGCTCACCCTCGGGACAGGGCCAGCCCCAGCATTTT. This sequence encodes CASSPSGQGQPQHF.

This sequence joins TRBV29-1 and TRBJ1-2; no firm D call. V shed 7 bases and J shed 8 bases, with 8 bases lying between them. There are 9 residues in the CDR3. Germline assignment: CDR1 SQVTM and CDR2 ANQGSEA. CDR3 DNA sequence: TGCAGCGAATCTCGAGGCTACACCTTC. Protein: CSESRGYTF.

The chain uses TRBV20-1 and TRBJ1-5, with D tentatively TRBD1 (5 bases). Germline V gene sequence: CDR1 DFQATT, CDR2 SNEGSKA (reference sequence). V lost 2 bases, J lost 0 bases, and 11 bases lay in between. The length of the CDR3 is 15 residues. Here the CDR3 DNA reads TGCAGTGCTAGACTGGCAGGGAGTAGCAATCAGCCCCAGCATTTT. Protein product: CSARLAGSSNQPQHF.

The rearrangement uses TRBV27 and TRBJ2-1; tentatively, D is TRBD1 (7 bases). CDR1 and CDR2 (germline): MNHEY, SMNVEV (reference sequence). The CDR3 spans 16 residues. Deletions cut 8 bases from V and 0 bases from J, with 17 bases between. The CDR3 region has the DNA TGTGCCAGCCGGGGGACAGCCAGGAGCTCCTACAATGAGCAGTTCTTC. As protein: CASRGTARSSYNEQFF.

This clonotype was picked up many times. This sequence joins TRBV5-1 and TRBJ2-5; D is possibly TRBD1 or TRBD2 (5 bases each). The CDR3 consists of 15 residues. V shed 4 bases and J shed 4 bases, with 17 bases lying between them. Germline values: CDR1 SGHRS, CDR2 YFSETQ. CDR3 in amino acids: CASSKDGTARETQYF. CDR3 bases: TGCGCCAGCAGCAAAGACGGGACCGCTCGAGAGACCCAGTACTTC.